The 21 T cell receptor beta chains given below trace back to one sample, sequenced in a study of quantifying T cell responses using KT2 cells. Across the study: cDNA was made from DNase-treated RNA using alpha and beta constant primers.

Each cDNA got a UMI-containing oligo ligated at its 3' end. An equimolar mix of RC1.1 and RC1.2 primed the beta chain across TRBC1 and TRBC2. Using its own MiXCR run on the UMI-ligation and nested PCR reads, TCRdb lists one record per CDR3 protein. The table records 42,000 or so distinct CDR3 sequences, about 17% of them present only once. Sample: PBMCs spiked with cells of the T cell clone KT2. The receptors originated from a human donor.

The CDR3 region is CSVSTSGDNEQFF. The CDR3, as DNA: TGCAGCGTCTCCACTAGCGGGGACAATGAGCAGTTCTTC. This sequence joins TRBV29-1 and TRBJ2-1, with 10 nucleotides matching TRBD2. Germline V gene data show CDR1 as SQVTM and CDR2 as ANQGSEA. V lost 6 bases and J lost 5; bases outside the gene matches: 4. CDR3 length equals 13 residues.

This clonotype showed up just a few times. V gene TRBV5-6 combines with J gene TRBJ2-3, with D possibly matching TRBD1 (6 bases). This CDR3 has 12 residues. V lost 3 bases and J 4 bases, leaving 6 bases between the germline ends. Germline CDR1 is SGHDT and CDR2 is YYEEEE. CDR3 protein: CASSWTADTQYF. In nucleotides, the CDR3 is TGTGCCAGCAGCTGGACAGCAGATACGCAGTATTTT.

This chain connects TRBV27 to TRBJ2-1; 7 positions agree with TRBD2. Unmatched junction bases numbered 5, after V lost 6 bases and J lost 0 bases. The CDR3 totals 15 residues. Looked up from germline, CDR1 is MNHEY and CDR2 is SMNVEV (reference sequence). This chain's CDR3 is CASRRGWSSYNEQFF. The CDR3 coding sequence is TGTGCCAGCAGGCGGGGGTGGAGCTCCTACAATGAGCAGTTCTTC.

This rearrangement joins TRBV6-2 or TRBV6-3 to TRBJ2-7, with 10 bases aligning to TRBD1. Germline V gene sequence: CDR1 MNHEY, CDR2 SVGEGT. The V gene end was trimmed by 7 bases and the J gene end by 4 bases; junction bases not matched to a gene: 16. The CDR3 extends over 17 amino acids. CDR3 DNA: TGTGCCAGCAAACCATCCCGGGACAGGGGTTGGAATTACGAGCAGTACTTC. Protein sequence: CASKPSRDRGWNYEQYF.

This clonotype was found once. This chain links TRBV10-2 with TRBJ2-6; perhaps TRBD1 as D (6 bases). The V end was cut by 1 base, the J end by 0 bases, with 13 bases between. The CDR3 is 18 residues long. The germline V gene has CDR1 WSHSY and CDR2 SAAADI. The CDR3 reads CASSEYRTVNSGANVLTF. CDR3 DNA: TGCGCCAGCAGTGAGTATAGGACAGTGAACTCTGGGGCCAACGTCCTGACTTTC.

This clonotype showed up just a few times. The gene calls are TRBV10-2 and TRBJ2-7; tentatively, D is TRBD1 (6 bases). The germline gives CDR1 WSHSY, CDR2 SAAADI. The CDR3 covers 20 residues. V lost 2 bases and J 6 bases, leaving 32 bases between the germline ends. The CDR3 DNA follows: TGCGCCAGCAGTGAGCTCCAGCCCTGGCCTACCACAGGGATCTACGGCGAGCAGTACTTC. Translating gives CASSELQPWPTTGIYGEQYF.

This clonotype turned up a few times. CDR3 bases: TGTGCCAGCAGTCTCCGGGGGAGGGCCGGGGTGGACGAGCAGTACTTC. Its translation is CASSLRGRAGVDEQYF. The rearrangement joins TRBV14 to TRBJ2-7; 7 bases agree with TRBD2. V trimming: 6 bases; J trimming: 5 bases; junction bases outside the gene matches: 16. This CDR3 has 16 amino acids. Germline values: CDR1 SGHDN, CDR2 FVKESK.

Many counts were recorded for this clonotype. The chain recombines TRBV28 with TRBJ2-7, with D maybe TRBD2 (5 bases). CDR1 and CDR2 (germline): MDHEN, SYDVKM. The CDR3 sequence is 14 residues long. Trimming shortened V by 6 bases and J by 3 bases, and 15 bases separated the two germline ends. Written as DNA, the CDR3 is TGTGCCAGCAGCGGGGTGGATGCACGCTACGAGCAGTACTTC. Its protein is CASSGVDARYEQYF.

This clonotype was found a few times. The chain has TRBV6-5 and TRBJ2-6, with D perhaps matching TRBD1 (6 bases). The CDR3 contains 15 residues. Germline lookup yields CDR1 MNHEY and CDR2 SVGAGI. V lost 4 bases to trimming and J lost 0 bases, with 7 bases between them. The CDR3 DNA is TGTGCCAGCAGTTCAGGGGACTCTGGGGCCAACGTCCTGACTTTC. This codes for CASSSGDSGANVLTF.

This clonotype was counted between two and nine times. In DNA, the CDR3 is TGTGCCACCGCGGGACAGGCAGTCGATGGCTACACCTTC. Translating it yields CATAGQAVDGYTF. V gene TRBV10-3 combines with J gene TRBJ1-2, with TRBD1 matching 8 bases. Germline trimming cut 10 bases from V and 6 bases from J; bases unmatched to any gene: 10. CDR1 is ENHRY, CDR2 SYGVKD, per germline. CDR3 length: 13 residues.

The table lists this clonotype with many counts. The rearrangement uses TRBV12-3 or TRBV12-4 and TRBJ2-2; 12 nucleotides agree with TRBD2. The CDR3 spans 16 residues. Trimming cost V 5 bases and J 3 bases; bases outside gene matches: 4. CDR3 coding DNA: TGTGCCAGCAGTCGCGGGACTAGCGGGTACACCGGGGAGCTGTTTTTT. This translates into CASSRGTSGYTGELFF.

The CDR3 DNA is TGCAGTGGGGTTAGGACTCCCTCTAACTCTTATGGCTACACCTTC. It specifies CSGVRTPSNSYGYTF. The V and J genes are TRBV20-1 and TRBJ1-2; D gene uncertain. V was shortened by 7 bases and J by 5 bases, with 23 bases between the two germline ends. The CDR3 has 15 residues. Germline values: CDR1 DFQATT, CDR2 SNEGSKA (reference sequence).

This clonotype occurred once. The chain recombines TRBV6-6 with TRBJ1-5; D uncertain. V dropped 5 bases and J dropped 0 bases, with 5 bases sitting between them. The CDR3 is made up of 13 amino acids. CDR1 is MNHNY and CDR2 is SVGAGI in the germline V gene (reference sequence). CDR3 bases: TGTGCCAGCAGTGGAAATAGCAATCAGCCCCAGCATTTT. Translating it yields CASSGNSNQPQHF.

In DNA, the CDR3 is TGTGCCAGCAGCTTAGATGGGCTGTATGGCTACACCTTC. Its protein product is CASSLDGLYGYTF. V is TRBV11-2 and J is TRBJ1-2; D ambiguous. The CDR3 extends over 13 amino acids. Germline-derived CDR1 and CDR2 are SGHAT and FQNNGV. Trimming stripped 0 bases from V and 5 bases from J, with 7 bases between.

This clonotype has more than one count but fewer than ten. The chain uses TRBV29-1 and TRBJ1-5, with TRBD1 matching over 7 bases. V lost 3 bases and J lost 3; bases outside the gene matches: 2. The CDR3 extends over 13 amino acids. Germline V gene data show CDR1 as SQVTM and CDR2 as ANQGSEA. The CDR3 here is CSVDTGVNQPQHF. Here the CDR3 DNA reads TGCAGCGTTGATACAGGGGTCAATCAGCCCCAGCATTTT.

The chain joins TRBV20-1 to TRBJ1-6; D gene unclear. CDR1 is DFQATT, CDR2 SNEGSKA, per germline (reference sequence). The CDR3 extends over 13 amino acids. V was clipped by 1 base and J by 8 bases, with 9 bases between them. DNA of the CDR3: TGCAGTGCTAGAGGTCGGTCCCATTCACCCCTCCACTTT. Translated, it gives CSARGRSHSPLHF.

This clonotype was seen a few times. The rearrangement uses TRBV6-5 and TRBJ2-1; D could derive from TRBD1 or TRBD2 (6 bases each). CDR3 length: 15 amino acids. With 0 bases removed from V and 3 bases from J, the gap between germline ends came to 9 bases. Germline V gene lookup returns CDR1 MNHEY and CDR2 SVGAGI. The CDR3 spells CASSYSEGVYNEQFF. In nucleotides, the CDR3 is TGTGCCAGCAGTTACTCGGAGGGGGTCTACAATGAGCAGTTCTTC.

The chain couples TRBV7-2 to TRBJ2-3; weak D call: TRBD2 (6 bases). V lost 5 bases and J lost 9, with 18 bases in between. The V gene's germline CDR1 is SGHTA and CDR2 FQGNSA. The CDR3 has 14 residues. CDR3 nucleotides: TGTGCCAGCAGCGGAGGGAGCGGGTTGCAGACGCAGTATTTT. This translates into CASSGGSGLQTQYF.

This clonotype was seen once. V and J are TRBV27 and TRBJ1-6; 7 nucleotides agree with TRBD1. CDR3 length: 16 amino acids. With V trimmed by 6 bases and J by 7 bases, 12 bases remained unmatched. The V gene's germline CDR1 is MNHEY and CDR2 SMNVEV (reference sequence). The CDR3 bases are TGTGCCAGCAGACAATGGGCCGGGACAGCGAATTCACCCCTCCACTTT. It is translated as CASRQWAGTANSPLHF.

In this sample, this clonotype turned up many times. The CDR3 nucleotides are TGCGCCAGCAGCTTGGTAGCGGGGGTGGACAATGAGCAGTTCTTC. Protein product: CASSLVAGVDNEQFF. The V gene is TRBV5-1, the J gene TRBJ2-1, with 9 bases lining up with TRBD2. The CDR3 runs 15 residues. Per germline, CDR1 SGHRS and CDR2 YFSETQ. Trimming cost V 0 bases and J 5 bases; bases outside gene matches: 3.

This clonotype has only a few counts. The chain uses TRBV30 and TRBJ2-7; no clear D gene. Germline V gives CDR1 GTSNPN, CDR2 SVGIG (reference sequence). Trimming left V 0 bases short and J 5 bases short, with 11 bases between. The CDR3 is 13 amino acids. As DNA, the CDR3 is TGTGCCTGGAGTGTACAGTTTGGGAACGAGCAGTACTTC. This sequence encodes CAWSVQFGNEQYF.